Sequencing of this T cell receptor (beta chain) was carried out in a study of T-cell reconstitution after alpha-beta-depleted transplantation in children (dated by TCRdb to the mid-2010s). General notes on the study: The study quantitatively tracked T-cell immune reconstitution after TCRalphabeta/CD19-depleted allogeneic hematopoietic cell transplantation in children using TCR repertoire profiling.

The library was obtained by PCR. The reads were generated on an Illumina HiSeq 2500. TCR library preparation used molecular barcoding, with unique molecular identifiers applied to normalize quantification of the TCRbeta repertoire. Through fastp at Q25 and MiXCR, TCRdb rebuilt clones from the public reads, retaining in-frame beta chains. When rows share a CDR3 protein, they turn into one entry using the most common DNA and genes. This sample holds about 540,000 distinct CDR3 sequences; around 16% were observed only once. The ten largest make up less than 4% of the sample. This clonotype was detected a few times. No antigen is known for it. No base qualities exist here, and no much larger clone lies one base off it. The CDR3 covers 14 residues, taking in both the cysteine and the phenylalanine. The retained sequence is limited to the CDR3, 42 bases, with the frame set at the first base. CDR1 and CDR2 (SEHNR, FQNEAQ) derive from the germline V gene (reference sequence). V has 5 bases trimmed and J has 3 bases trimmed; junction bases matching no gene number 5.

The rearrangement joined TRBV7-9 to TRBJ2-7; TRBD1 lines up with 9 middle nucleotides. Sequenced material: PBMCs from the stem cell graft donor, taken from the stem cell graft. This receptor was taken from a human donor who donated a stem cell graft to a child with acute lymphoblastic leukemia. The CDR3 is CASSRTGVLYEQYF. The sequenced DNA: TGTGCCAGCAGCCGGACAGGGGTACTCTACGAGCAGTACTTC.